This T cell receptor (beta chain) appears in the sequencing data of a study of CD8 T cells in ankylosing spondylitis. TCRdb ran MiXCR on the 5' RACE reads and lists one entry per CDR3 protein. The sample contains around 440,000 distinct CDR3 sequences, approximately 17% of which appear only once. This clonotype was recorded a few times. Its antigen is undetermined. J gave up 1 base and V 0 bases, and 4 bases lay outside the gene matches. The CDR3 contains 17 residues. The study, taken as a whole, reports: In ankylosing spondylitis blood, a motif of fewer than 10 highly homologous TCR beta variants appeared characteristic. There was reportedly significant enrichment of clones that were disease-linked in matched ankylosing spondylitis synovial fluid.

This TCR was sampled from a male donor with ankylosing spondylitis. The V call is TRBV12-3 or TRBV12-4, the J call TRBJ2-2; TRBD2 aligns across 8 bases. The specimen was blood, either unsorted or a sorted T cell fraction (not recorded which). CDR3 sequence (DNA): TGTGCCAGCAGTTTAGCGGAGACTAGCGTGAACACCGGGGAGCTGTTTTTT. Protein sequence: CASSLAETSVNTGELFF.